These 2 T cell receptor beta chains share one sample of origin, sequenced in a study of T cells in localized non-small cell lung cancer. Repertoires were generated with immunoSEQ multiplex PCR, while TCRdb's copy carries only in-frame clones and drops some. The data show tens of thousands of clones, with 87% seen just once and less than 15% held by the top ten. The sample in question was PBMCs, obtained before any cancer treatment. All receptors derive from a man aged 40 to 69 with stage II squamous cell lung carcinoma.

The chain carries TRBV6-4 and TRBJ1-6; D unclear. This CDR3 has 15 residues. With 3 bases removed from V and 9 bases from J, the gap between germline ends came to 15 bases. Germline V lookup: CDR1 MRHNA, CDR2 SNTAGT. CDR3 sequence (DNA): TGTGCCAGCAGTGAGTACAGCACCCTCTCTTCACCCCTCCACTTT. Residues: CASSEYSTLSSPLHF.

This chain joins TRBV6-6 and TRBJ1-1; D is perhaps TRBD1 (5 bases). The germline gives CDR1 MNHNY, CDR2 SVGAGI (reference sequence). The CDR3 totals 14 residues. V was shortened by 7 bases and J by 1 base, with 13 bases between the two germline ends. CDR3 DNA: TGTGCCAGCACAGGATCTAGGGGGAACACTGAAGCTTTCTTT. It encodes CASTGSRGNTEAFF.